This TCR beta chain was sequenced during a study of cytomegalovirus exposure and HLA in healthy donors. Comment on this clone: Its antigen is currently unknown.

Sequenced by immunoSEQ multiplex PCR; TCRdb stores in-frame clones only, minus some. Here the sample spans 150,000 to 200,000 clones, around 85% being singletons. The CDR3 spans 19 residues. V lost 4 bases to trimming and J lost 0 bases; unmatched junction nucleotides: 13. Looked up from germline, CDR1 is MNHEY and CDR2 is SMNVEV (reference sequence). Broader study findings: Using the classifier, cytomegalovirus status was reportedly diagnosed with high specificity and sensitivity. Rare TCR sequences predominated, though certain public TCRs were found in many donors. It was confirmed in vitro that a few of the CMV-associated chains were specific for CMV antigens.

The J gene is TRBJ1-1, the V gene TRBV27, with 11 positions matching TRBD1. This receptor was obtained from a man aged 18 to 29 in good health and CMV-seropositive. Sequences were obtained from PBMCs. In nucleotides, the CDR3 is TGTGCCAGCAGTTCATACCCGGGACAGGGGGGACTAATGAACACTGAAGCTTTCTTT. It specifies CASSSYPGQGGLMNTEAFF.